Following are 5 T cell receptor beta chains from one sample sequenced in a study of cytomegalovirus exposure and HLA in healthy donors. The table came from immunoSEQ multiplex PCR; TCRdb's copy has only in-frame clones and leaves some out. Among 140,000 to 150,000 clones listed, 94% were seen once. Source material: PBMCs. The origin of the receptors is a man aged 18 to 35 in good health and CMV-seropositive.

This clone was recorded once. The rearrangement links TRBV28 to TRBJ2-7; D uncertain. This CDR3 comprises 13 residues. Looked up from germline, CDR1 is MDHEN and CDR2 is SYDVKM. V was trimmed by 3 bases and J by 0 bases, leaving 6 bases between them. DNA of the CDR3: TGTGCCAGCAGTTTCCCCGGCTCCTACGAGCAGTACTTC. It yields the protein CASSFPGSYEQYF.

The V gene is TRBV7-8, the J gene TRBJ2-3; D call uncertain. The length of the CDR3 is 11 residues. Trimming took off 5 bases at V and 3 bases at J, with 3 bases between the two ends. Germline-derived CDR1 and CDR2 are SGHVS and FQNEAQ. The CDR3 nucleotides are TGTGCCAGCAGCACTACAGATACGCAGTATTTT. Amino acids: CASSTTDTQYF.

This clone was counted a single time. CDR3 sequence reads: CSGAGHSEAFF. Written as DNA, the CDR3 is TGCAGTGGAGCAGGGCACAGCGAAGCTTTCTTT. This sequence joins TRBV20-1 and TRBJ1-1, with D perhaps TRBD1 (5 bases). The CDR3 is 11 residues long. Trimming took off 7 bases at V and 8 bases at J, with 14 bases between the two ends. Germline loops: CDR1 DFQATT, CDR2 SNEGSKA (reference sequence).

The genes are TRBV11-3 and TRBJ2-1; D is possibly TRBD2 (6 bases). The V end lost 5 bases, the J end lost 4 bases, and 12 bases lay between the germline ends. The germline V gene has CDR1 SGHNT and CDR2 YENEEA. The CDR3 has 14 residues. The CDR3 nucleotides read TGTGCCAGCAGCGTGGGGGGTGTATACAATGAGCAGTTCTTC. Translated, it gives CASSVGGVYNEQFF.

The CDR3 DNA reads TGTGCCAGCTCACTCGTGGACAGGGGGCGATCCATGTCTGGCTACACCTTC. Residues: CASSLVDRGRSMSGYTF. The chain recombines TRBV18 with TRBJ1-2, with TRBD1 matching over 11 bases. This CDR3 is 17 amino acids long. Germline CDR1 is KGHSH and CDR2 is LQKENI. Germline trimming cut 4 bases from V and 7 bases from J; bases unmatched to any gene: 14.